Listed below are T cell receptor beta chains from one sample, sequenced in a study of cytotoxic CD8 clonotypes in ibrutinib-treated CLL. Produced via immunoSEQ multiplex PCR; TCRdb's table is partial and in-frame only. The table records 150,000 or so clones, about 72% of them present only once. This specimen consisted of PBMCs, obtained after 12 months of ibrutinib treatment. The origin of the receptors is a human donor with chronic lymphocytic leukemia. CDR3s include the opening cysteine and the closing phenylalanine or tryptophan. The order of the fields is D gene, J gene, V gene, CDR3 protein, CDR3 DNA. The D gene is left open where the match is weak.

NA	TRBJ2-3	TRBV7-8	CASSSPRQGTDTQYF	TGTGCCAGCAGCTCCCCCCGGCAGGGAACAGATACGCAGTATTTT
NA	TRBJ2-7	TRBV4-1	CASSQAMVLQGGYEQYF	TGCGCCAGCAGCCAAGCGATGGTACTGCAGGGGGGGTACGAGCAGTACTTC
NA	TRBJ2-3	TRBV7-3	CASSSLANPLTDTQYF	TGTGCCAGCAGCTCCTTGGCTAACCCCCTCACAGATACGCAGTATTTT
NA	TRBJ2-3	TRBV15	CATSRGAGTDTQYF	TGTGCCACCAGCAGAGGGGCGGGCACAGATACGCAGTATTTT
NA	TRBJ2-7	TRBV27	CASINQGNEQYF	TGTGCCAGCATCAACCAGGGTAACGAGCAGTACTTC
NA	TRBJ1-2	TRBV6-5	CASSEGMRYGYTF	TGTGCCAGCAGTGAAGGTATGAGGTATGGCTACACCTTC
TRBD1	TRBJ1-2	TRBV6-5	CASSYIRDSIYGYTF	TGTGCCAGCAGCTATATCCGGGACAGCATCTATGGCTACACCTTC
NA	TRBJ2-7	TRBV5-1	CASSFQVSTYEQYF	TGTGCCAGCAGCTTTCAGGTTTCAACCTACGAGCAGTACTTC
NA	TRBJ2-1	TRBV7-9	CASSRPYYNEQFF	TGTGCCAGCAGTCGCCCCTACTACAATGAGCAGTTCTTC
NA	TRBJ1-1	TRBV29-1	CSVQNTEAFF	TGCAGCGTTCAAAACACTGAAGCTTTCTTT
NA	TRBJ1-5	TRBV5-6	CASSPGNQPQHF	TGTGCCAGCAGCCCAGGGAATCAGCCCCAGCATTTT